Listed below are T cell receptor beta chains from one sample, sequenced in a study of CD8 T cells in Susac syndrome. TCRdb redid the calling of the immunoSEQ multiplex PCR reads with MiXCR, one entry per CDR3 protein. The data contain more than 150,000 distinct CDR3 sequences, 90% to 96% of them singletons. The source material was CD4+ T cells from PBMCs. Receptors originate from a human donor with Susac syndrome. CDR3s include the opening cysteine and the closing phenylalanine or tryptophan. The order of the fields is clone size, V gene, D gene, J gene, CDR3 protein, CDR3 DNA. D genes are given only for firm matches. Expanded clones get a size class; other rows say once, few or many, or leave the size out.

NA	TRBV15	TRBD1	TRBJ2-7	CATSITSGTGGREQYF	TGTGCCACCAGCATCACCTCCGGGACAGGGGGCCGGGAGCAGTACTTC
NA	TRBV20-1	NA	TRBJ2-5	CSARGTSGVETQYF	TGCAGTGCTAGGGGGACCTCCGGCGTAGAGACCCAGTACTTC
NA	TRBV20-1	TRBD1	TRBJ2-1	CSARDIRGGTEQFF	TGCAGTGCTAGAGATATCAGAGGGGGCACTGAGCAGTTCTTC
NA	TRBV7-9	NA	TRBJ1-1	CASSLGWENTEAFF	TGTGCCAGCAGCTTAGGGTGGGAGAACACTGAAGCTTTCTTT
NA	TRBV27	TRBD2	TRBJ2-1	CASSSPRTSGYNEQFF	TGTGCCAGCAGTTCCCCGAGGACTAGCGGGTACAATGAGCAGTTCTTC
NA	TRBV3-1	TRBD1	TRBJ2-1	CASSQASAGTGLFF	TGTGCCAGCAGCCAAGCGTCCGCCGGGACAGGGTTGTTCTTC
NA	TRBV9	NA	TRBJ2-7	CASSLSDREARYEQYF	TGTGCCAGCAGCCTCTCCGACAGGGAGGCACGGTACGAGCAGTACTTC
NA	TRBV12-3/TRBV12-4	TRBD1	TRBJ2-7	CASSGQGQYEQYF	TGTGCCAGCAGCGGACAGGGACAGTACGAGCAGTACTTC
NA	TRBV28	TRBD1	TRBJ2-2	CASRGQGVGTGELFF	TGTGCCAGTCGGGGACAGGGGGTAGGCACCGGGGAGCTGTTTTTT
NA	TRBV6-2/TRBV6-3	NA	TRBJ2-1	CASSYPPHNEQFF	TGTGCCAGCAGTTACCCGCCCCACAATGAGCAGTTCTTC
NA	TRBV10-3	TRBD1	TRBJ2-7	CAISRTGINEQYF	TGTGCCATCAGTAGGACAGGGATCAACGAGCAGTACTTC
NA	TRBV7-2	TRBD1	TRBJ2-2	CASSFSGQGAGELFF	TGTGCCAGCAGCTTCTCTGGACAGGGGGCCGGGGAGCTGTTTTTT
NA	TRBV5-6	NA	TRBJ1-2	CASSLTTGYTF	TGTGCCAGCAGCTTGACTACTGGCTACACCTTC
few	TRBV5-1	NA	TRBJ2-1	CASSLEGNEQFF	TGCGCCAGCAGCTTGGAGGGGAATGAGCAGTTCTTC
NA	TRBV27	TRBD1	TRBJ2-3	CAIRQGSADTQYF	TGTGCCATCCGACAGGGTTCGGCGGATACGCAGTATTTT
once	TRBV6-5	NA	TRBJ1-5	CASSSRLGKPQHF	TGTGCCAGCAGTTCAAGGCTGGGGAAGCCCCAGCATTTT
NA	TRBV5-4	TRBD2	TRBJ2-5	CASTRGGQETQYF	TGTGCCAGCACCCGCGGGGGGCAAGAGACCCAGTACTTC
NA	TRBV7-9	NA	TRBJ1-1	CASSWASLQDTEAFF	TGTGCCAGCAGCTGGGCCAGCCTTCAGGACACTGAAGCTTTCTTT
NA	TRBV7-9	NA	TRBJ1-6	CASSQLGVFGNSPLHF	TGTGCCAGCAGCCAGCTAGGGGTCTTTGGTAATTCACCCCTCCACTTT
NA	TRBV29-1	NA	TRBJ2-4	CSVEDNAKNIQYF	TGCAGCGTTGAAGATAACGCCAAAAACATTCAGTACTTC
NA	TRBV29-1	NA	TRBJ2-7	CSVEGDQSYEQYF	TGCAGCGTTGAAGGGGACCAATCCTACGAGCAGTACTTC
NA	TRBV20-1	TRBD1	TRBJ2-1	CSAAWDSRGEQFF	TGCAGTGCCGCTTGGGACAGTCGGGGAGAGCAGTTCTTC
NA	TRBV6-5	NA	TRBJ2-5	CASPGQGQETQYF	TGTGCCAGCCCGGGCCAGGGACAAGAGACCCAGTACTTC
NA	TRBV6-5	NA	TRBJ1-1	CASSPAGDWAFF	TGTGCCAGCAGTCCCGCGGGGGACTGGGCTTTCTTT
NA	TRBV20-1	NA	TRBJ2-3	CSARGPGQASTDTQYF	TGCAGTGCTAGAGGCCCGGGACAAGCAAGCACAGATACGCAGTATTTT
NA	TRBV7-9	NA	TRBJ1-1	CASSRDSWAFF	TGTGCCAGCAGCAGAGACAGTTGGGCTTTCTTT
NA	TRBV3-1	NA	TRBJ1-2	CASSPHLTGYGYTF	TGTGCCAGCAGCCCGCACCTAACAGGGTATGGCTACACCTTC
NA	TRBV5-6	NA	TRBJ1-6	CASSLVRDTDNSPLHF	TGTGCCAGCAGCCTGGTTCGGGACACCGATAATTCACCCCTCCACTTT
NA	TRBV7-2	TRBD1	TRBJ1-4	CASSVRQGVNEKLFF	TGTGCCAGCAGCGTACGACAGGGGGTGAATGAAAAACTGTTTTTT
NA	TRBV6-2/TRBV6-3	NA	TRBJ2-2	CASSYSVGELFF	TGTGCCAGCAGTTACTCGGTCGGGGAGCTGTTTTTT
NA	TRBV6-2/TRBV6-3	NA	TRBJ2-7	CASTLTPSYEQYF	TGTGCCAGCACCTTAACACCCTCCTACGAGCAGTACTTC
NA	TRBV19	NA	TRBJ1-2	CASSIVTAYGYTF	TGTGCCAGTAGTATTGTGACAGCCTATGGCTACACCTTC
NA	TRBV29-1	NA	TRBJ1-2	CSAYGYTF	TGCAGCGCTTATGGCTACACCTTC
NA	TRBV7-8	NA	TRBJ2-5	CASSLVSSSGETQYF	TGTGCCAGCAGCTTAGTATCAAGTAGCGGAGAGACCCAGTACTTC
NA	TRBV7-3	TRBD2	TRBJ2-1	CASSLRPASGRAGNEQFF	TGTGCCAGCAGCTTAAGGCCGGCTAGCGGGAGGGCCGGTAATGAGCAGTTCTTC
NA	TRBV3-1	NA	TRBJ2-7	CASSQDMSEQYF	TGTGCCAGCAGCCAAGATATGAGCGAGCAGTACTTC
NA	TRBV14	TRBD2	TRBJ2-5	CASSQDFRWTSGGLQETQYF	TGTGCCAGCAGCCAAGATTTCAGGTGGACTAGCGGGGGCCTCCAAGAGACCCAGTACTTC
NA	TRBV3-1	NA	TRBJ1-5	CASSLRIVNQPQHF	TGTGCCAGCAGCCTACGAATCGTGAATCAGCCCCAGCATTTT
NA	TRBV9	TRBD1	TRBJ1-2	CASSEGTVRGYTF	TGTGCCAGCAGCGAGGGGACAGTTAGGGGCTACACCTTC
NA	TRBV5-1	TRBD1	TRBJ2-5	CASSKDRGRAETQYF	TGCGCCAGCAGCAAAGACAGGGGTAGGGCGGAGACCCAGTACTTC
NA	TRBV19	NA	TRBJ1-5	CASSIRAPAEGNQPQHF	TGTGCCAGTAGTATCCGGGCCCCCGCCGAGGGCAATCAGCCCCAGCATTTT
NA	TRBV5-6	NA	TRBJ2-2	CASSLWSAGELFF	TGTGCCAGCAGCTTGTGGTCAGCCGGGGAGCTGTTTTTT
NA	TRBV28	NA	TRBJ2-1	CASLDRGPGKKQFF	TGTGCCAGCCTCGACAGAGGGCCGGGGAAGAAGCAGTTCTTC
NA	TRBV6-2/TRBV6-3	TRBD1	TRBJ1-5	CASNPGTGGHQPQHF	TGTGCCAGCAACCCCGGGACAGGGGGTCATCAGCCCCAGCATTTT
NA	TRBV30	NA	TRBJ1-2	CAWSRLLGYTF	TGTGCCTGGAGCCGTTTGCTTGGCTACACCTTC
NA	TRBV4-1	TRBD2	TRBJ2-2	CASSRSGSGGSNTGELFF	TGCGCCAGCAGCCGATCCGGTAGCGGGGGGTCGAACACCGGGGAGCTGTTTTTT
NA	TRBV11-1	NA	TRBJ2-3	CASSRDTFLADTQYF	TGTGCCAGCAGCAGGGACACCTTCCTGGCAGATACGCAGTATTTT
NA	TRBV2	NA	TRBJ2-2	CASSRDSLNTGELFF	TGTGCCAGCAGTCGGGACTCTTTGAACACCGGGGAGCTGTTTTTT
once	TRBV3-1	NA	TRBJ2-3	CASSPPGKQQYF	TGTGCCAGCAGCCCCCCGGGGAAGCAGCAGTATTTT
NA	TRBV4-2	NA	TRBJ2-1	CASTKGGSGSYNEQFF	TGTGCCAGCACTAAAGGCGGCAGTGGCTCCTACAATGAGCAGTTCTTC
NA	TRBV10-3	NA	TRBJ1-1	CASSGHGNAEAFF	TGTGCCAGTAGTGGACATGGGAACGCTGAAGCTTTCTTT
NA	TRBV19	NA	TRBJ2-3	CASSIGQSTDTQYF	TGTGCCAGTAGTATTGGGCAGTCCACAGATACGCAGTATTTT
NA	TRBV6-2/TRBV6-3	NA	TRBJ1-4	CASSYGTPSLLFF	TGTGCCAGCAGTTATGGGACGCCAAGTCTACTGTTTTTT
NA	TRBV29-1	NA	TRBJ1-5	CSVEVGRGKPQHF	TGCAGCGTTGAAGTGGGCAGGGGTAAGCCCCAGCATTTT
NA	TRBV5-1	NA	TRBJ1-1	CASRLGDPNTEAFF	TGCGCCAGCAGGCTCGGTGACCCGAACACTGAAGCTTTCTTT
NA	TRBV7-6	TRBD1	TRBJ2-7	CASSLIRQGEYEQYF	TGTGCCAGCAGCTTAATCCGCCAGGGGGAATACGAGCAGTACTTC
NA	TRBV9	NA	TRBJ2-5	CASSVATTSGQETQYF	TGTGCCAGCAGCGTAGCCACGACTAGTGGACAAGAGACCCAGTACTTC
NA	TRBV7-9	NA	TRBJ2-1	CASSLSGTSYNEQFF	TGTGCCAGCAGCCTCAGCGGAACCTCCTACAATGAGCAGTTCTTC
NA	TRBV9	NA	TRBJ1-2	CASSSRSGQTYGYTF	TGTGCCAGCAGCTCGCGGAGTGGACAGACCTATGGCTACACCTTC